This T cell receptor (beta chain) stems from a study of OX40 agonist ivuxolimab in advanced cancers. Study at large: The group had a mean age of 60 years, ranged from about 20 to 90, and was 80% to 85% male. Study results and limitations: At 0.1 to 3.0 mg/kg, clonal expansion of CD4+ and CD8+ blood T cells had occurred by week 6.

Assay used: immunoSEQ multiplex PCR; TCRdb lists only in-frame clones, some missing. The table records 75,000 to 100,000 clones, 89% of them present only once. Trimming took off 0 bases at V and 7 bases at J, with 10 bases between the two ends. The CDR3 is 14 residues long. Germline V gives CDR1 LNHNV, CDR2 YYDKDF (reference sequence). As concerns this clone: What it recognizes is unknown.

The rearrangement joins TRBV15 to TRBJ2-1; perhaps TRBD2 as D (5 bases). The source material was CD4+ or CD8+ T cells sorted from blood, sampled in a trial of the OX40 agonist ivuxolimab. This TCR was recovered from an adult with an advanced solid tumor such as melanoma, head and neck, liver or kidney cancer. The CDR3 nucleotides are TGTGCCACCAGCAGAGATACCTTAGCGAATGAGCAGTTCTTC. Protein sequence: CATSRDTLANEQFF.